Sequencing of this TCR beta chain was carried out in a study of cytomegalovirus exposure and HLA in healthy donors. Concerning this clone: Its specificity is unknown.

Study-wide results and limits: Reports state that TCR beta sequences accurately predicted most subjects' HLA-A and HLA-B alleles.

A multiplex PCR was run with 60 Vbeta primers and 13 Jbeta primers. The assay was immunoSEQ multiplex PCR, and TCRdb's table has in-frame clones only and misses some. The data hold about 190,000 clones, with roughly 79% observed a single time. Sequenced sample: PBMCs. The TCR originated in a woman aged 18-30 years in good health and CMV-seronegative.

CDR3 sequence (DNA): TGTGCCAGCACCCCGGGTTGGATCCCAGCTTTCTTT. Protein sequence: CASTPGWIPAFF. The V call is TRBV7-2, the J call TRBJ1-1; no clear D gene. V lost 7 bases to trimming and J lost 10 bases, with 16 bases between them. Germline values: CDR1 SGHTA, CDR2 FQGNSA. This CDR3 has 12 residues.